The next 21 T cell receptor beta chains were all read from a single sample in a study of regulatory T cells in long-lasting Graves disease. Arm-PCR of CDR3 regions and iRepertoire HTBI primers were used to build TCR beta libraries. Using its own MiXCR run on the multiplex PCR reads, TCRdb lists one record per CDR3 protein. Here the sample spans 520,000 or so distinct CDR3 sequences, around 11% being singletons. The time point here: newly diagnosed GD, antithyroid drugs for less than 3 months. Following extraction of RNA from PBMCs, that RNA was used to make the TCR library. These same data were also listed under a study on T cells in Graves' hyperthyroidism and ophthalmopathy.

Specimen: peripheral blood mononuclear cells (PBMCs), collected at new diagnosis, from a patient treated with antithyroid drugs. Source of these receptors: a woman in her thirties with Graves disease.

This clonotype appeared once. In nucleotides, the CDR3 is TGTGCCAGCAGTCCGAGCGGGCCTCCCTACGAGCAGTACTTC. The encoded protein is CASSPSGPPYEQYF. The chain combines TRBV6-1 with TRBJ2-7, with D possibly TRBD2 on 6 matching bases. The germline gives CDR1 MNHNS, CDR2 SASEGT. Trimming shortened V by 5 bases and J by 2 bases, and 13 bases separated the two germline ends. The CDR3 totals 14 residues.

This clonotype was detected many times. This chain uses TRBV11-2 with TRBJ1-4; weak D call: TRBD1 (5 bases). Germline CDR1 reads SGHAT; CDR2 reads FQNNGV. The CDR3 is made up of 16 amino acids. With 5 bases removed from V and 13 bases from J, the gap between germline ends came to 26 bases. CDR3 in DNA: TGTGCCAGCAGCCTAACGACCGGCTTAGGGGTGATGGGACTGTTTTTT. The encoded protein is CASSLTTGLGVMGLFF.

This clonotype was seen at least ten times. The chain links TRBV12-3 or TRBV12-4 to TRBJ2-7; D unclear. CDR3 size: 14 residues. V gave up 5 bases and J gave up 2 bases, with 13 bases separating them. CDR3: CASSPTADTYEQYF. CDR3 coding DNA: TGTGCCAGCAGTCCTACGGCGGATACCTACGAGCAGTACTTC.

This clonotype was found many times. The V call is TRBV12-3 or TRBV12-4, the J call TRBJ1-4, with D tentatively TRBD1 (6 bases). Trimming shortened V by 6 bases and J by 10 bases, and 24 bases separated the two germline ends. The CDR3 contains 16 residues. The CDR3 protein is CASRPRIDRNDGKLFF. CDR3 coding DNA: TGTGCCAGCAGACCCAGGATTGACAGGAACGACGGAAAACTGTTTTTT.

This clonotype was recorded at least ten times. This sequence joins TRBV12-3 or TRBV12-4 and TRBJ1-1, with TRBD1 as a possible D gene (5 bases). The ends were cut back, 8 bases at V and 10 bases at J, with 11 bases in the middle. The CDR3 sequence is 10 residues long. DNA of the CDR3: TGTGCCAGCGGGGGGGTGTTAGCTTTCTTT. It encodes CASGGVLAFF.

This clonotype showed up many times. The chain uses TRBV28 and TRBJ2-1; no firm D call. V lost 5 bases to trimming and J lost 9 bases, with 5 bases between them. The CDR3 has 10 residues. CDR1 is MDHEN and CDR2 is SYDVKM in the germline V gene. The CDR3 DNA is TGTGCCAGCAGTCTTGTTGAGCAGTTCTTC. Translating it yields CASSLVEQFF.

Ten or more counts support this clonotype. This chain joins TRBV18 and TRBJ1-1, with D uncertain. The CDR3 spans 15 residues. Per the germline V gene, CDR1 is KGHSH and CDR2 is LQKENI. The V end was cut by 1 base, the J end by 8 bases, with 17 bases between. CDR3 region: CASSPLRWGIIEAFF. DNA for the CDR3: TGTGCCAGCTCACCACTTCGGTGGGGAATCATAGAAGCTTTCTTT.

In its sample, this clonotype was seen many times. J is TRBJ2-1 and V is TRBV2; 12 bases align to TRBD2. Per germline, CDR1 SNHLY and CDR2 FYNNEI. The CDR3 has 15 residues. The junction had 4 bases not matched to a gene; V was cut back by 5 bases and J by 5 bases. The CDR3 coding sequence is TGTGCCAGCAGTAGGACTAGCGGGACCCACAATGAGCAGTTCTTC. It translates to CASSRTSGTHNEQFF.

There are a few counts of this clonotype. The chain couples TRBV9 to TRBJ1-1; D call uncertain. From germline, CDR1 is SGDLS and CDR2 YYNGEE. This CDR3 has 15 residues. V was clipped by 4 bases and J by 0 bases, with 13 bases between them. CDR3 in amino acids: CASSYLSEMNTEAFF. Written as DNA, the CDR3 is TGTGCCAGCAGCTACCTAAGTGAAATGAACACTGAAGCTTTCTTT.

The chain joins TRBV6-2 or TRBV6-3 to TRBJ2-2; a possible D gene is TRBD1 (5 bases). The CDR3 spans 14 residues. The V and J ends lost 10 bases and 0 bases respectively, with 12 bases between them. CDR1 is MNHEY, CDR2 SVGEGT, per germline. This CDR3 is CATLRATNTGELFF. The CDR3 DNA sequence: TGTGCCACCCTCAGGGCCACGAACACCGGGGAGCTGTTTTTT.

This clonotype was picked up many times. V usage is TRBV7-8 and J usage is TRBJ2-3; no reliable D call. V was pared by 6 bases and J by 3 bases, with 13 bases between. CDR1 is SGHVS, CDR2 FQNEAQ, per germline. The CDR3 sequence is 14 residues long. CDR3: CASSPLTGTDTQYF. The DNA of the CDR3 is TGTGCCAGCAGTCCACTAACTGGTACAGATACGCAGTATTTT.

This clonotype was recorded many times. The V call is TRBV24-1, the J call TRBJ1-1; no clear D gene. Germline lookup yields CDR1 KGHDR and CDR2 SFDVKD. The CDR3 totals 12 residues. V lost 9 bases to trimming and J lost 3 bases, with 10 bases between them. CDR3 region: CATSEDDTEAFF. CDR3 coding DNA: TGTGCCACCTCTGAGGATGACACTGAAGCTTTCTTT.

The CDR3 nucleotides are TGTGCCTGGAACAGACAGGGAGGGACAGATACGCAGTATTTT. Its translation: CAWNRQGGTDTQYF. The V call is TRBV30, the J call TRBJ2-3; either TRBD1 or TRBD2 may supply D (7 bases each). Trimming removed 4 bases at V and 3 bases at J, with 14 bases between. The CDR3 consists of 14 residues. Per germline, CDR1 GTSNPN and CDR2 SVGIG (reference sequence).

Only a few counts were recorded for this clonotype. This chain connects TRBV29-1 to TRBJ2-7, with D tentatively TRBD1 (6 bases). V was trimmed by 7 bases and J by 2 bases, leaving 15 bases between them. The CDR3 has 13 amino acids. Per the germline V gene, CDR1 is SQVTM and CDR2 is ANQGSEA. The CDR3 loop reads CSAGTSSAYEQYF. The CDR3 DNA follows: TGCAGCGCTGGGACATCTTCGGCCTACGAGCAGTACTTC.

This clonotype was seen many times. CDR3: CASSLRGQTQYF. The DNA of the CDR3 is TGTGCCAGCAGCTTAAGGGGGCAGACCCAGTACTTC. The genes are TRBV13 and TRBJ2-5; 7 bases are shared with TRBD1. Germline CDR1 PRHDT, CDR2 FYEKMQ (reference sequence). V lost 2 bases and J lost 6; bases outside the gene matches: 0. This CDR3 is built from 12 residues.

This clonotype appeared many times. The chain uses TRBV12-3 or TRBV12-4 and TRBJ2-3, with TRBD1 matching 9 bases. V trimming: 4 bases; J trimming: 4 bases; junction bases outside the gene matches: 6. This CDR3 spans 15 amino acids. This CDR3 is CASSWTGDRADTQYF. CDR3 nucleotide sequence: TGTGCCAGCAGTTGGACAGGGGATAGGGCAGATACGCAGTATTTT.

The rearrangement uses TRBV30 and TRBJ1-2; 11 bases are shared with TRBD1. Per germline, CDR1 GTSNPN and CDR2 SVGIG (reference sequence). Trimming cost V 0 bases and J 6 bases; bases outside gene matches: 6. This CDR3 spans 15 amino acids. The CDR3: CAWSVGTGGIHGYTF. CDR3 nucleotides: TGTGCCTGGAGTGTCGGGACAGGGGGGATCCATGGCTACACCTTC.

The table lists this clonotype with many counts. This chain joins TRBV11-2 and TRBJ1-6; TRBD1 agrees at 8 bases. The J segment lost 6 bases and the V segment lost 5 bases, leaving 3 bases of the junction unmatched. The CDR3 is 14 residues long. Germline V gene sequence: CDR1 SGHAT, CDR2 FQNNGV. The CDR3 protein is CASSPDRVNSPLHF. As DNA, the CDR3 is TGTGCCAGCAGCCCGGACAGGGTTAATTCACCCCTCCACTTT.

This clonotype came up many times. The CDR3 loop reads CASSLVLAKGPYEQYF. CDR3 nucleotide sequence: TGTGCCAGCAGCTTAGTTCTTGCAAAGGGTCCCTACGAGCAGTACTTC. The gene calls are TRBV7-9 and TRBJ2-7, with D hard to call. The germline CDR1 and CDR2 sequences are SEHNR and FQNEAQ (reference sequence). This CDR3 is 16 amino acids long. V was cut by 1 base and J by 2 bases, with 15 bases left in between.

The table lists this clonotype with many counts. The chain carries TRBV6-5 and TRBJ1-2; no firm D call. V lost 4 bases and J 5 bases, leaving 14 bases between the germline ends. Looked up from germline, CDR1 is MNHEY and CDR2 is SVGAGI. This CDR3 is 14 amino acids long. CDR3 sequence (DNA): TGTGCCAGCAGTTTAGACCCCTTTACTTATGGCTACACCTTC. Translation gives CASSLDPFTYGYTF.

This clonotype was picked up many times. The genes are TRBV11-2 and TRBJ2-3; 11 bases fit TRBD2. Germline V CDR1 and CDR2: SGHAT, FQNNGV. V lost 1 base, J lost 0 bases, and 0 bases stayed unmatched. There are 16 residues in the CDR3. In nucleotides, the CDR3 is TGTGCCAGCAGCTTAGGACTAGCGGGAAGCACAGATACGCAGTATTTT. It specifies CASSLGLAGSTDTQYF.